This paragraph covers one T cell receptor (beta chain) sequence. This CDR3 is built from 15 residues. Looked up from germline, CDR1 is LNHDA and CDR2 is SQIVND (reference sequence). J was trimmed by 7 bases and V by 5 bases; bases with no gene match: 12. The data belong to a study of blood T cell repertoires in COVID-19. Whole-study context: Acute and convalescent COVID-19 specimens originated in the United States, Italy and Spain.

Repertoires were generated with immunoSEQ multiplex PCR, while TCRdb's copy carries only in-frame clones and drops some. Here the sample spans approximately 100,000 clones, 81% being singletons. The sequenced sample consisted of peripheral blood. The rearrangement links TRBV19 to TRBJ1-2; 8 nucleotides align to TRBD1. This TCR came from a woman aged 80 or over with acute or convalescent COVID-19. The CDR3 nucleotides read TGTGCCAGTAGTCAAAACCAGGGGGCATTTGGTGGCTACACCTTC. It specifies CASSQNQGAFGGYTF.